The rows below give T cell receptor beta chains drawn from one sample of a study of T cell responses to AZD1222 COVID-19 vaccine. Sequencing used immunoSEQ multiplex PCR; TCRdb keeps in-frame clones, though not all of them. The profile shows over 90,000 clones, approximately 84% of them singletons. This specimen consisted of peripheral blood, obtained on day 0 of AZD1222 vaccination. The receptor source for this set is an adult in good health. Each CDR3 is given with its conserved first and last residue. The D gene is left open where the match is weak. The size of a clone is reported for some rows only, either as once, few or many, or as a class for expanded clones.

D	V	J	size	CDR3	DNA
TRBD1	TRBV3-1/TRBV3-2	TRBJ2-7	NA	CATGTAYEQYF	TGTGCAACCGGGACAGCGTACGAGCAGTACTTC
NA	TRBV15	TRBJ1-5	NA	CATSLRQRNQPQHF	TGTGCCACCAGCCTAAGACAGAGGAATCAGCCCCAGCATTTT
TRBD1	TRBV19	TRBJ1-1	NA	CASSITRGANTEAFF	TGTGCCAGTAGTATAACCAGGGGGGCGAACACTGAAGCTTTCTTT
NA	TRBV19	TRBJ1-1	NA	CASSTWTDNTEAFF	TGTGCCAGTAGTACCTGGACAGATAACACTGAAGCTTTCTTT
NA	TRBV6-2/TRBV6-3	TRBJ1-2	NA	CASSYGQVRYGYTF	TGTGCCAGCAGTTACGGTCAGGTTCGCTATGGCTACACCTTC
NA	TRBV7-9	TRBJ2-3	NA	CASSSSLAERTDTQYF	TGTGCCAGCAGCTCCTCTTTAGCGGAGCGCACAGATACGCAGTATTTT
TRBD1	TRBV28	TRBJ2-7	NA	CASSLSRQGAYEQYF	TGTGCCAGCAGTTTATCCCGACAGGGAGCCTACGAGCAGTACTTC
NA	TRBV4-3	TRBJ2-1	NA	CASSPQSGSSYNEQFF	TGCGCCAGCAGCCCCCAGAGTGGTAGCTCCTACAATGAGCAGTTCTTC
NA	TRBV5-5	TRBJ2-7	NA	CASSFSDYLEQYF	TGTGCCAGCAGCTTTTCAGACTACCTCGAGCAGTACTTC
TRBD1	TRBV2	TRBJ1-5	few	CASRRETGDQPQHF	TGTGCCAGCCGAAGGGAAACAGGGGATCAGCCCCAGCATTTT
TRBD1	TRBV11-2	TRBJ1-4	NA	CASSLLGGQSNEKLFF	TGTGCCAGCAGCTTATTAGGGGGACAGAGCAATGAAAAACTGTTTTTT
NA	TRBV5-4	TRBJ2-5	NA	CASSLARDGETQYF	TGTGCCAGCAGCTTGGCCCGCGACGGGGAGACCCAGTACTTC
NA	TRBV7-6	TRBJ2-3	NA	CASSRMGTTDTQYF	TGTGCCAGCAGCCGAATGGGAACCACAGATACGCAGTATTTT
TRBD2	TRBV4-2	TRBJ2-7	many	CASSQDLRGVYEQYF	TGTGCCAGCAGCCAAGATCTTCGGGGGGTCTACGAGCAGTACTTC